This T cell receptor (beta chain) was documented in a study of neurological immune-mediated disorders. This clonotype came up many times. What it binds is unknown. 5'RACE employing 10-nucleotide random UMIs yielded the cDNA. Every sequencing run drew on 15-18 subjects and yielded over 160 million TCR-beta sequences. TCRdb re-called the 5' RACE reads with MiXCR, one entry per CDR3 protein. Of about 17,000 distinct CDR3 sequences in the sample, 3% to 3.5% were seen once. The CDR3 has 12 amino acids. Germline values: CDR1 MNHNY, CDR2 SVGAGI (reference sequence). Trimming took 6 bases from V and 5 from J, leaving 11 bases between them. Study-wide results and caveats: Sharing of CDR3 amino acid sequences among expanded clones across subjects was absent, suggesting private repertoires in all groups.

The sorted libraries took about a million CD4+ or CD8+ T cells. This receptor was identified in a woman between 35 and 50 years old in good health. The sequenced sample was CD8+ T cells from blood. V and J are TRBV6-6 and TRBJ2-7, with D tentatively TRBD2 (6 bases). The CDR3 nucleotides are TGTGCCAGCAGGTCGGACTACGACGAGCAGTACTTC. Protein sequence: CASRSDYDEQYF.